The present entry profiles one TCR beta chain with its context. Antigen specificity is unknown. Use of 60 Vbeta and 13 Jbeta primers characterized the PCR. Method: immunoSEQ multiplex PCR; TCRdb's copy keeps in-frame clones and lacks some. The table includes 50,000 or so clones, roughly 76% detected once. This sample was included in a study of cytomegalovirus exposure and HLA in healthy donors. Findings and caveats of the study: By HLA locus, TCR association rates varied in a later analysis, with DRB1 showing the most and HLA-C the fewest. Researchers reported from a later analysis that most CMV-associated TCR beta chains appeared HLA-restricted.

Input material: PBMCs. This TCR was sampled from a man aged 25-45 years in good health and CMV-seronegative.

The CDR3 reads CASSVGGTPITDTQYF. DNA of the CDR3: TGTGCCAGCAGTGTTGGGGGCACTCCAATCACAGATACGCAGTATTTT. The V gene is TRBV6-1, the J gene TRBJ2-3; weak D call: TRBD1 (6 bases). Germline V gene lookup returns CDR1 MNHNS and CDR2 SASEGT. V dropped 4 bases and J dropped 2 bases, with 16 bases sitting between them. The CDR3 is 16 amino acids.